Below are 21 T cell receptor beta chains sequenced from a single sample in a study of shared clonotypes between healthy human individuals. The naive CD8 fraction comprised CD45RO-negative cells positively selected for CCR7 and excluded terminally differentiated effector memory CD45RA+ cells. Only in-frame clones appear in the TCRdb table, and some are missing; sequencing was by immunoSEQ multiplex PCR. The profile shows roughly 2,000,000 clones, approximately 94% of them singletons. The sample was naive CD8+ T cells sorted from blood. The source is a young man in good health.

The rearrangement uses TRBV6-1 and TRBJ1-1, with D hard to call. CDR3 length equals 12 residues. Germline V gene sequence: CDR1 MNHNS, CDR2 SASEGT. V was pared by 10 bases and J by 0 bases, with 9 bases between. CDR3 loop: CAIRGLNTEAFF. The DNA of the CDR3 is TGTGCCATCCGAGGGTTGAACACTGAAGCTTTCTTT.

This chain links TRBV7-2 with TRBJ1-1; D is ambiguous. This CDR3 region has 14 residues. Germline CDR1 is SGHTA and CDR2 is FQGNSA. Trimming took 3 bases from V and 1 from J, leaving 9 bases between them. The CDR3 reads CASSFVIWNTEAFF. In nucleotides, the CDR3 is TGTGCCAGCAGCTTTGTAATCTGGAACACTGAAGCTTTCTTT.

To note about this clone: The sample holds other DNA sequences that translate to the same CDR3. The chain recombines TRBV27 with TRBJ2-5, with D uncertain. Trimming left V 0 bases short and J 0 bases short, with 5 bases between. Germline CDR1 and CDR2: MNHEY and SMNVEV (reference sequence). This CDR3 is built from 14 residues. The CDR3 DNA follows: TGTGCCAGCAGTTTATCGCCCAACCAAGAGACCCAGTACTTC. It encodes CASSLSPNQETQYF.

Turning to this clone: At the DNA level, this CDR3 is encoded by other sequences in the same sample as well. The rearrangement uses TRBV29-1 and TRBJ2-5, with 9 bases aligning to TRBD2. CDR3 length equals 14 residues. CDR1 SQVTM and CDR2 ANQGSEA come from the germline V gene. V trimming: 8 bases; J trimming: 5 bases; junction bases outside the gene matches: 12. The CDR3 coding sequence is TGCAGCACCAGTCTAGCGGGATGGGGTGAGACCCAGTACTTC. Amino acids: CSTSLAGWGETQYF.

The chain is built from TRBV15 and TRBJ1-5, with D hard to call. This CDR3 contains 15 residues. The V and J ends lost 0 bases and 7 bases respectively, with 13 bases between them. Germline V gene lookup returns CDR1 LNHNV and CDR2 YYDKDF (reference sequence). CDR3 protein: CATSRDKGSLQPQHF. DNA for the CDR3: TGTGCCACCAGCAGAGACAAGGGATCTTTGCAGCCCCAGCATTTT. The whole variable domain, remainder taken from reference TRBV15 and TRBJ1-5, is DAMVIQNPRYQVTQFGKPVTLSCSQTLNHNVMYWYQQKSSQAPKLLFHYYDKDFNNEADTPDNFQSRRPNTSFCFLDIRSPGLGDTAMYLCATSRDKGSLQPQHFGDGTRLSIL.

The chain joins TRBV7-9 to TRBJ2-7; D ambiguous. This CDR3 has 15 residues. Germline-derived CDR1 and CDR2 are SEHNR and FQNEAQ (reference sequence). Trimming left V 7 bases short and J 0 bases short, with 16 bases between. In nucleotides, the CDR3 is TGTGCCAGCACCCCGTCCCGGGTTATCTCCTACGAGCAGTACTTC. Its protein is CASTPSRVISYEQYF.

V is TRBV10-3 and J is TRBJ2-2; the D call may be TRBD1 or TRBD2 (5 bases each). Germline V gene sequence: CDR1 ENHRY, CDR2 SYGVKD. The CDR3 spans 16 residues. Trimming cost V 0 bases and J 1 base, with 9 bases left between them. The CDR3 nucleotides are TGTGCCATCAGTGAGTCTGGGGACCAGAACACCGGGGAGCTGTTTTTT. Translated: CAISESGDQNTGELFF.

The chain recombines TRBV7-6 with TRBJ2-5; possibly TRBD1 or TRBD2 for D (6 bases each). V shed 1 base and J shed 3 bases, with 15 bases lying between them. The CDR3 runs to 16 residues. CDR1 SGHVS and CDR2 FNYEAQ come from the germline V gene. CDR3 DNA: TGTGCCAGCAGCTTAGTACCGGGGGCGAAGAAAGAGACCCAGTACTTC. Protein product: CASSLVPGAKKETQYF.

The chain joins TRBV5-4 to TRBJ2-5, with a possible D match to TRBD2 (7 bases). CDR3 length: 16 amino acids. V was cut by 7 bases and J by 2 bases, with 21 bases left in between. Germline assignment: CDR1 SGHNT and CDR2 YYREEE (reference sequence). The CDR3 sequence: CASRGRGIGGQETQYF. As DNA, the CDR3 is TGTGCCAGCCGCGGGAGAGGTATAGGGGGTCAAGAGACCCAGTACTTC.

As regards this clone: This sample also contains other DNA sequences that code for the same CDR3. The V gene is TRBV10-2, the J gene TRBJ2-7; D gene uncertain. Germline V lookup: CDR1 WSHSY, CDR2 SAAADI. The CDR3 length is 13 residues. V lost 3 bases to trimming and J lost 2 bases, with 8 bases between them. The CDR3 loop reads CASSEGLAYEQYF. The CDR3 nucleotides read TGCGCCAGCAGTGAAGGTCTAGCCTACGAGCAGTACTTC.

Worth noting for this clone: Additional DNA sequences in this sample encode the identical CDR3. The chain combines TRBV20-1 with TRBJ1-2; D gene uncertain. The V end was cut by 5 bases, the J end by 8 bases, with 9 bases between. Germline V gene lookup returns CDR1 DFQATT and CDR2 SNEGSKA (reference sequence). The CDR3 covers 10 residues. In DNA form, the CDR3 reads TGCAGTGCTCCCGAGTTAGGCTACACCTTC. Protein product: CSAPELGYTF.

The chain couples TRBV6-5 to TRBJ1-6; D not resolved. The V gene's germline CDR1 is MNHEY and CDR2 SVGAGI. Deletions cut 6 bases from V and 9 bases from J, with 15 bases between. The CDR3 has 14 amino acids. The CDR3 loop reads CASSPDGAGSPLHF. In nucleotides, the CDR3 is TGTGCCAGCAGCCCCGACGGTGCGGGTTCACCCCTCCACTTT.

Remarks on this clone: The same CDR3 also results from other DNA sequences found in this sample. The gene calls are TRBV27 and TRBJ2-2; D remains ambiguous. V dropped 0 bases and J dropped 4 bases, with 6 bases sitting between them. The CDR3 totals 14 residues. Germline loops: CDR1 MNHEY, CDR2 SMNVEV (reference sequence). CDR3 loop: CASSLSSGTGELFF. CDR3 in DNA: TGTGCCAGCAGTTTATCGTCGGGCACCGGGGAGCTGTTTTTT.

The chain uses TRBV4-3 and TRBJ2-7; 8 positions match TRBD1. V shed 3 bases, J shed 2 bases, and the junction held 9 bases outside the gene matches. Germline CDR1 and CDR2: LGHNA and YSLEER. This CDR3 has 16 residues. The DNA of the CDR3 is TGCGCCAGCAGCCAGGCCCGGGACAGGCGGACCTACGAGCAGTACTTC. It translates to CASSQARDRRTYEQYF.

The V and J genes are TRBV29-1 and TRBJ2-1, with 8 positions matching TRBD1. The CDR3 is 14 amino acids. The V and J ends lost 3 bases and 2 bases, in that order; junction bases with no gene match: 3. The germline CDR1 and CDR2 sequences are SQVTM and ANQGSEA. For the CDR3, the DNA is TGCAGCGTTGAGGACAGGGTTACCTACAATGAGCAGTTCTTC. It translates to CSVEDRVTYNEQFF.

The genes are TRBV2 and TRBJ2-2, with D perhaps matching TRBD2 (6 bases). Looked up from germline, CDR1 is SNHLY and CDR2 is FYNNEI. The CDR3 contains 15 residues. Trimming pared 2 bases from V and 1 base from J, leaving 8 bases between. This chain's CDR3 is CASSELGLNTGELFF. The CDR3, as DNA: TGTGCCAGCAGTGAATTGGGACTGAACACCGGGGAGCTGTTTTTT. The variable domain in full, completed from reference TRBV2 and TRBJ2-2, reads EPEVTQTPSHQVTQMGQEVILRCVPISNHLYFYWYRQILGQKVEFLVSFYNNEISEKSEIFDDQFSVERPDGSNFTLKIRSTKLEDSAMYFCASSELGLNTGELFFGEGSRLTVL.

This chain uses TRBV9 with TRBJ2-2; 9 nucleotides line up with TRBD2. Germline V gives CDR1 SGDLS, CDR2 YYNGEE. CDR3 length: 19 residues. V dropped 2 bases and J dropped 7; count of bases not matched to a gene: 18. The CDR3 spells CASSVWGGPAGGPGGELFF. The CDR3 region has the DNA TGTGCCAGCAGCGTGTGGGGTGGTCCGGCGGGAGGGCCGGGCGGGGAGCTGTTTTTT. Together with reference TRBV9 and TRBJ2-2, the CDR3 gives the full variable domain: DSGVTQTPKHLITATGQRVTLRCSPRSGDLSVYWYQQSLDQGLQFLIQYYNGEERAKGNILERFSAQQFPDLHSELNLSSLELGDSALYFCASSVWGGPAGGPGGELFFGEGSRLTVL.

The genes are TRBV7-9 and TRBJ1-2; no clear D gene. This CDR3 spans 12 amino acids. Per the germline V gene, CDR1 is SEHNR and CDR2 is FQNEAQ (reference sequence). V was shortened by 0 bases and J by 9 bases, with 8 bases between the two germline ends. This CDR3 reads CASSLAGRSYTF. CDR3 coding DNA: TGTGCCAGCAGCTTAGCGGGCCGGAGCTACACCTTC. Using reference TRBV7-9 and TRBJ1-2 for the parts outside the CDR3, the full variable domain is DTGVSQNPRHKITKRGQNVTFRCDPISEHNRLYWYRQTLGQGPEFLTYFQNEAQLEKSRLLSDRFSAERPKGSFSTLEIQRTEQGDSAMYLCASSLAGRSYTFGSGTRLTVV.

This chain connects TRBV28 to TRBJ2-7; no firm D call. Germline CDR1 and CDR2: MDHEN and SYDVKM. This CDR3 has 14 amino acids. The ends were cut back, 2 bases at V and 2 bases at J, with 10 bases in the middle. CDR3 loop: CASSLAYETYEQYF. The CDR3, as DNA: TGTGCCAGCAGTTTAGCCTACGAGACCTACGAGCAGTACTTC.

V is TRBV28 and J is TRBJ2-7, with 8 positions matching TRBD1. The CDR3 has 14 residues. Trimming at V came to 6 bases and at J to 7 bases, leaving 11 bases not matched to a gene. Germline assignment: CDR1 MDHEN and CDR2 SYDVKM. As DNA, the CDR3 is TGTGCCAGCAGACCTATAACCCGGGACAGGGAGCAGTACTTC. Amino acid sequence: CASRPITRDREQYF.

The chain employs TRBV27 and TRBJ2-1; 7 bases fit TRBD2. CDR1 is MNHEY, CDR2 SMNVEV, per germline (reference sequence). This CDR3 contains 15 residues. V dropped 7 bases and J dropped 2; count of bases not matched to a gene: 8. DNA for the CDR3: TGTGCCAGCACCAACCGGGGAGGGGCCTACAATGAGCAGTTCTTC. Translation gives CASTNRGGAYNEQFF.